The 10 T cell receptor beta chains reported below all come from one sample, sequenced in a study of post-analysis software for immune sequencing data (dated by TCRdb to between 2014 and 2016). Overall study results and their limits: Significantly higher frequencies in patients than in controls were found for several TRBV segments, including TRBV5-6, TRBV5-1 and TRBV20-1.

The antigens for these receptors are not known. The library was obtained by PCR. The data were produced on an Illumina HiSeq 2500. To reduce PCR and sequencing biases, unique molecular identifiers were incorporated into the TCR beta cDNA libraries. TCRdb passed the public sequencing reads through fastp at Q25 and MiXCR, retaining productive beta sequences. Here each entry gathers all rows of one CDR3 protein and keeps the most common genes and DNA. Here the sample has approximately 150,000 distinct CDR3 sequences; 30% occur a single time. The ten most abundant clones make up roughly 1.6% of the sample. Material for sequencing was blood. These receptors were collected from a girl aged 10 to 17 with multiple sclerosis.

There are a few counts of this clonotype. In DNA form, the CDR3 reads TGCGCCAGCAGCTTGGGAGGTAGCGGGATGATCCCCCAGTACTACAATGAGCAGTTCTTC. Protein: CASSLGGSGMIPQYYNEQFF. The chain couples TRBV5-1 to TRBJ2-1; 8 bases align to TRBD2. The V and J ends lost 0 bases and 3 bases, in that order; junction bases with no gene match: 17. In germline, CDR1 is SGHRS, CDR2 YFSETQ. This CDR3 is built from 20 residues.

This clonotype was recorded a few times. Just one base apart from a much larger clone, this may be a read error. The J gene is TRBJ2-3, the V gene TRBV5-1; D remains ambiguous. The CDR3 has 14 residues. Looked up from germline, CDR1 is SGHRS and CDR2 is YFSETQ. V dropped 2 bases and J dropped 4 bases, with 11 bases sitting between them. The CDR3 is CASSFYYYADTQYF. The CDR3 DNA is TGCGCCAGCAGCTTCTATTATTACGCAGATACGCAGTATTTT.

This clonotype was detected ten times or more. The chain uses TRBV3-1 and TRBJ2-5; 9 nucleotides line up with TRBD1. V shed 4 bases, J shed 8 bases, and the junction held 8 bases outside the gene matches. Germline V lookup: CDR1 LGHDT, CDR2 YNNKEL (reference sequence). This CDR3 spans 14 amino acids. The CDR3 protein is CASSPVPGQGTQYF. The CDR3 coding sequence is TGTGCCAGCAGCCCAGTCCCGGGACAGGGCACCCAGTACTTC.

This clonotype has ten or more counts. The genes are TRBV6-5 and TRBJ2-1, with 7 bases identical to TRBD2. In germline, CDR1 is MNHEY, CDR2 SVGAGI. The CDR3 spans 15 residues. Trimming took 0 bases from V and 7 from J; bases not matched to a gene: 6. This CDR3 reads CASSYSLAGANEQFF. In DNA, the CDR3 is TGTGCCAGCAGTTACTCTCTGGCGGGAGCAAATGAGCAGTTCTTC.

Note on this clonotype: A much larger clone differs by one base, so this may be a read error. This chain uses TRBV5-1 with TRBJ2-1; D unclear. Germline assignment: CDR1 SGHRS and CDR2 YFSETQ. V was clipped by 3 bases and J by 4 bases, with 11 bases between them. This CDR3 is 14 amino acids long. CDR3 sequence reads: CASSWAGVYNEQFF. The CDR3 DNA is TGCGCCAGCAGCTGGGCAGGCGTGTACAATGAGCAGTTCTTC.

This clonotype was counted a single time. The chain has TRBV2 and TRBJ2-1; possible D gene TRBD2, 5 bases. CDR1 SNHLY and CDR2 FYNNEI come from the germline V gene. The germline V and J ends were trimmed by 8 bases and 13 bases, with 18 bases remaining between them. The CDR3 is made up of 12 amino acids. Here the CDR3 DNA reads TGTGCCAGCCTTGGGGTTTGGGAGACCCAGTTCTTC. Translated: CASLGVWETQFF.

The CDR3 DNA is TGTGCCAGCAGCAGGACAGCGTATTTGGAGCAGTACTTC. Encoded protein: CASSRTAYLEQYF. The chain couples TRBV14 to TRBJ2-7, with D perhaps matching TRBD1 (6 bases). V lost 5 bases and J lost 7, with 15 bases in between. CDR3 length: 13 residues. CDR1 and CDR2 from the germline V gene are SGHDN and FVKESK.

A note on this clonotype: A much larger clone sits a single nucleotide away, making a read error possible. CDR3 amino acids: CASQTRRGADAQYF. CDR3 DNA: TGTGCCAGCCAGACCCGACGGGGGGCAGATGCGCAGTATTTT. V is TRBV12-3 or TRBV12-4 and J is TRBJ2-3, with D maybe TRBD2 (7 bases). The CDR3 totals 14 residues.

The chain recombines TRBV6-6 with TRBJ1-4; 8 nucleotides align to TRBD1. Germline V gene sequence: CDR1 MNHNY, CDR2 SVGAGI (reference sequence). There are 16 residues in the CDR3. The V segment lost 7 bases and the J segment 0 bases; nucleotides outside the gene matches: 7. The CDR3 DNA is TGTGCCAGCAACCGGACAGGGAACCCAACTAATGAAAAACTGTTTTTT. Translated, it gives CASNRTGNPTNEKLFF.

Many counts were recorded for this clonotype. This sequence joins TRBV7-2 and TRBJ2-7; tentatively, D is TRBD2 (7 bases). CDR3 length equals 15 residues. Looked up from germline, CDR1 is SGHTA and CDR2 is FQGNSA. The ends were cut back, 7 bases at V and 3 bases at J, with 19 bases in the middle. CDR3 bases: TGTGCCAGCACCCCGGGGGGCACAGCCTACTACGAGCAGTACTTC. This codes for CASTPGGTAYYEQYF.